This T cell receptor (beta chain) is drawn from a study of blood T cell repertoires in COVID-19. Whole-study context: T cells, B-cell-depleted T cells, or PBMCs supplied cDNA or gDNA.

The assay was immunoSEQ multiplex PCR, and TCRdb's table has in-frame clones only and misses some. The sample gives more than 90,000 clones, 90% to 95% of which show up once; approximately 15% is in the top ten. This CDR3 has 13 residues. The V gene lost 4 bases and the J gene lost 4 bases, with 10 bases spanning the gap. From germline, CDR1 is GTSNPN and CDR2 SVGIG (reference sequence). Sequenced sample: peripheral blood. The chain combines TRBV30 with TRBJ1-4; perhaps TRBD1 as D (6 bases). The TCR was taken from a man between 45 and 60 years old with acute or convalescent COVID-19. This chain's CDR3 is CAWKTGFNEKLFF. DNA of the CDR3: TGTGCCTGGAAGACAGGTTTTAATGAAAAACTGTTTTTT. Filled out from reference TRBV30 and TRBJ1-4, the complete variable domain reads SQTIHQWPATLVQPVGSPLSLECTVEGTSNPNLYWYRQAAGRGLQLLFYSVGIGQISSEVPQNLSASRPQDRQFILSSKKLLLSDSGFYLCAWKTGFNEKLFFGSGTQLSVL.